This T cell receptor (beta chain) derives from a study of lymphopenia after photon versus proton radiotherapy (dated by TCRdb to the late 2010s). General notes on the study: Photon and proton radiation therapy were compared by the study for their immunological effects in patients with gastrointestinal tumors who developed high-grade lymphopenia. The cohort comprised 20 patients with gastrointestinal tumors who received either photon or proton therapy and then developed lymphopenia. The goal of the study was to characterize the differences between the two radiation modalities in how they affect the immune system. Overall study outcomes, separate from this receptor: The survival association was assessed only in patients who died, and the authors presented better survival with proton therapy as a possibility rather than a demonstrated result. Across the cohort, an inverse correlation was found between a larger post-nadir drop in TCR diversity and overall survival time among patients who died. After the lymphocyte count nadir, photon-treated repertoires showed oligoclonal expansion, especially of CD8+ Temra cells, which drove the drop in diversity. During treatment, patients who received photon therapy lost naive T cells and TCR diversity and gained effector/memory populations, whereas patients who received proton therapy remained relatively stable.

About this clone: It lacks a known antigen. No qualities accompany the bases; no much larger clone lies one base away.

Libraries were made using the immunoSEQ multiplex PCR assay. Deep sequencing of rearranged TCR beta loci, alongside multiparametric flow cytometry, was used to profile T cell repertoires. Sourced from immuneACCESS, this table was stored by TCRdb with only in-frame sequences that have V and J called. A share of the clones is absent; for the studies checked, an unresolved V gene accounts for under half, and the remainder has no known explanation. A total of approximately 21,000 clones appear in this sample, around 85% of them only once. The top ten clones comprise approximately 18% of the sample. The CDR3 runs 15 amino acids, cysteine and phenylalanine included. Here the CDR3 DNA is all that survives: 45 bases in frame from base 1. Compared with germline, V lacks 0 bases and J lacks 6 bases; bases without a gene match: 6. The germline V gene provides CDR1 SGHDT and CDR2 YYEEEE.

The sample here was peripheral blood, taken from a patient treated with photon-based radiotherapy. This TCR was sampled from a man between 60 and 75 years old with pancreatic cancer. The sequence is built from TRBV5-6 and TRBJ1-2; TRBD1 aligns with 9 central bases. The CDR3 loop reads CASSLGGTGMDGYTF. The nucleotides read TGTGCCAGCAGCTTGGGAGGGACAGGGATGGATGGCTACACCTTC. Outside the CDR3, residues come from the reference TRBV5-6 and TRBJ1-2 proteins, so the full variable domain is: DAGVTQSPTHLIKTRGQQVTLRCSPKSGHDTVSWYQQALGQGPQFIFQYYEEEERQRGNFPDRFSGHQFPNYSSELNVNALLLGDSALYLCASSLGGTGMDGYTFGSGTRLTVV.